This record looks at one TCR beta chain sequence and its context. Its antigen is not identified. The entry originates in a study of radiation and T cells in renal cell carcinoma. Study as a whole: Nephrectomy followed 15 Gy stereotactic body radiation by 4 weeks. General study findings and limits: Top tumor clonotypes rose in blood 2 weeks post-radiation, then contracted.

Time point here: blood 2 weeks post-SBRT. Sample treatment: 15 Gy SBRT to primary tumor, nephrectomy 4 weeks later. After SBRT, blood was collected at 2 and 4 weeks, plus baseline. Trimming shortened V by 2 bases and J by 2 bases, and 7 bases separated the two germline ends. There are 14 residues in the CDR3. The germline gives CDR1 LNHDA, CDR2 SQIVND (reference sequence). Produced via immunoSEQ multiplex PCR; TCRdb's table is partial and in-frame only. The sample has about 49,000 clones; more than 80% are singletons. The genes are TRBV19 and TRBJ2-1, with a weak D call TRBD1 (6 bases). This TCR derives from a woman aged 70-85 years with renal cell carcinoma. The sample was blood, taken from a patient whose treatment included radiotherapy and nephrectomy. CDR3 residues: CASSIQGTYNEQFF. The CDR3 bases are TGTGCCAGTAGTATACAGGGGACCTACAATGAGCAGTTCTTC.